One sample yielded the 31 T cell receptor beta chains listed below, sequenced in a study of T cell responses to AZD1222 COVID-19 vaccine. Sequencing used immunoSEQ multiplex PCR; TCRdb keeps in-frame clones, though not all of them. The sample lists fewer than 120,000 clones; around nine tenths were seen once. The input for sequencing was peripheral blood, taken on day 0 of AZD1222 vaccination. The receptors come from an adult in good health.

V gene TRBV5-4 combines with J gene TRBJ2-5; the match to TRBD1 covers 9 bases. The CDR3 is 15 amino acids. Germline V gene data show CDR1 as SGHNT and CDR2 as YYREEE (reference sequence). The junction had 9 bases not matched to a gene; V was cut back by 4 bases and J by 5 bases. The chain's CDR3 is CASSKGGQGGETQYF. CDR3 DNA sequence: TGTGCCAGCAGCAAGGGGGGACAGGGCGGCGAGACCCAGTACTTC.

The CDR3 loop is CSANLDTEAFF. In DNA, the CDR3 is TGCAGTGCGAATCTTGACACTGAAGCTTTCTTT. This chain connects TRBV20-1 to TRBJ1-1; D remains ambiguous. The V and J ends lost 6 bases and 3 bases respectively, with 8 bases between them. CDR1 and CDR2 from the germline V gene are DFQATT and SNEGSKA (reference sequence). CDR3 length equals 11 residues.

This sequence joins TRBV30 and TRBJ1-1; weak D call: TRBD1 (5 bases). The V and J ends lost 3 bases and 0 bases respectively, with 11 bases between them. The CDR3 totals 14 residues. Germline V lookup: CDR1 GTSNPN, CDR2 SVGIG (reference sequence). The CDR3 reads CAWRDPGLNTEAFF. The CDR3 DNA follows: TGTGCCTGGAGGGACCCAGGGTTGAACACTGAAGCTTTCTTT.

The chain's CDR3 is CSARVAGEQFF. CDR3 nucleotide sequence: TGCAGTGCTAGGGTGGCAGGTGAGCAGTTCTTC. V and J are TRBV20-1 and TRBJ2-1; unclear D gene. CDR1 is DFQATT and CDR2 is SNEGSKA in the germline V gene (reference sequence). This CDR3 is 11 amino acids long. Trimming took off 3 bases at V and 9 bases at J, with 9 bases between the two ends.

The CDR3 DNA reads as TGTGCCACCAGCAGAGATATACAGGGGAAGGGTGGCTACACCTTC. It codes for CATSRDIQGKGGYTF. This sequence joins TRBV15 and TRBJ1-2; 7 bases are a match to TRBD1. CDR3 length equals 15 residues. V shed 0 bases and J 7 bases; nucleotides not matched to a gene: 8. Germline-derived CDR1 and CDR2 are LNHNV and YYDKDF (reference sequence).

This clone has only one observation. The V call is TRBV3-1 (or the pseudogene TRBV3-2), the J call TRBJ1-6; D gene ambiguous. CDR1 LGHDT and CDR2 YNNKEL come from the germline V gene (reference sequence). Trimming removed 4 bases from V and 3 bases from J, with 10 bases in between. This CDR3 spans 15 amino acids. Written as DNA, the CDR3 is TGTGCCAGCAGCCCAGAGCGGATCTATAATTCACCCCTCCACTTT. The encoded protein is CASSPERIYNSPLHF.

The chain recombines TRBV12-1 with TRBJ1-5. TRBV12-1 is a documented pseudogene. CDR3 size: 17 residues. Here the CDR3 reads CASSSPLEKDSNQPQHF. The DNA for the CDR3 is TGTGCCAGCAGCTCTCCTTTGGAGAAGGATAGCAATCAGCCCCAGCATTTT.

V gene TRBV9 combines with J gene TRBJ2-2, with a possible D match to TRBD2 (6 bases). With 1 base removed from V and 1 base from J, the gap between germline ends came to 17 bases. There are 18 residues in the CDR3. CDR1 is SGDLS, CDR2 YYNGEE, per germline. In nucleotides, the CDR3 is TGTGCCAGCAGCGTAAGGTCCCCACGGGACTGGAACACCGGGGAGCTGTTTTTT. Encoded protein: CASSVRSPRDWNTGELFF.

The CDR3 nucleotides read TGTGCCAGCAGTTACTCGAGTGGCTCATCCCCTAATGAGCAGTTCTTC. Protein product: CASSYSSGSSPNEQFF. The chain recombines TRBV6-5 with TRBJ2-1; D not resolved. The germline V gene encodes CDR1 MNHEY and CDR2 SVGAGI. CDR3 length equals 16 residues. V was cut by 0 bases and J by 7 bases, with 16 bases left in between.

This chain connects TRBV19 to TRBJ2-2; TRBD1 might be the D (5 bases). The CDR3 runs to 13 residues. Germline CDR1 is LNHDA and CDR2 is SQIVND (reference sequence). V lost 6 bases, J lost 4 bases, and 9 bases lay in between. CDR3 coding DNA: TGTGCCAGTAGGGAAAGGGGCACCGGGGAGCTGTTTTTT. It specifies CASRERGTGELFF.

The chain is built from TRBV19 and TRBJ2-7; D is tentatively TRBD1 or TRBD2 (7 bases each). Trimming stripped 5 bases from V and 0 bases from J, with 14 bases between. This CDR3 comprises 15 residues. The germline V gene encodes CDR1 LNHDA and CDR2 SQIVND (reference sequence). The CDR3 loop reads CASSRAGGGSYEQYF. DNA of the CDR3: TGTGCCAGTAGTCGGGCAGGGGGGGGCTCCTACGAGCAGTACTTC.

The V call is TRBV7-3, the J call TRBJ2-5, with D tentatively TRBD1 (5 bases). Trimming shortened V by 0 bases and J by 5 bases, and 16 bases separated the two germline ends. This CDR3 spans 16 amino acids. Germline V gene data show CDR1 as SGHTA and CDR2 as FQGTGA. This CDR3 is CASSLTGRVVGETQYF. As DNA, the CDR3 is TGTGCCAGCAGCTTAACAGGCAGGGTGGTAGGGGAGACCCAGTACTTC.

Regarding this clone: This sample also contains other DNA sequences that code for the same CDR3. The chain employs TRBV19 and TRBJ2-5, with unresolved D. Germline CDR1 and CDR2: LNHDA and SQIVND (reference sequence). The CDR3 has 11 residues. Deletions cut 4 bases from V and 5 bases from J, with 5 bases between. The CDR3 coding sequence is TGTGCCAGTAGTACCAGGGAGACCCAGTACTTC. Its protein product is CASSTRETQYF.

The DNA for the CDR3 is TGTGCCACCAATCGGGAAGGTTATGGCTACACCTTC. Translation gives CATNREGYGYTF. V is TRBV24-1 and J is TRBJ1-2; D ambiguous. CDR1 and CDR2 (germline): KGHDR, SFDVKD. This CDR3 contains 12 residues. V was shortened by 8 bases and J by 5 bases, with 11 bases between the two germline ends.

The chain has TRBV7-2 and TRBJ1-1; D call uncertain. The germline gives CDR1 SGHTA, CDR2 FQGNSA. Trimming pared 5 bases from V and 1 base from J, leaving 8 bases between. This CDR3 contains 13 residues. This CDR3 is CASSLTGNTEAFF. The CDR3 bases are TGTGCCAGCAGCCTCACGGGGAACACTGAAGCTTTCTTT.

This clone has a single count. The J gene is TRBJ1-4, the V gene TRBV6-2 or TRBV6-3; 12 nucleotides align to TRBD1. CDR1 and CDR2 (germline): MNHEY, SVGEGT. The CDR3 spans 17 residues. Losses at the gene ends were 2 bases for V and 2 bases for J; bases not matched to a gene: 3. The CDR3 here is CASSYGDRGPTNEKLFF. The DNA of the CDR3 is TGTGCCAGCAGTTACGGGGACAGGGGGCCGACTAATGAAAAACTGTTTTTT.

The rearrangement links TRBV6-5 to TRBJ2-7; D not resolved. V was trimmed by 6 bases and J by 2 bases, leaving 14 bases between them. The germline CDR1 and CDR2 sequences are MNHEY and SVGAGI. This CDR3 comprises 14 residues. The CDR3 sequence is CASSPTVATYEQYF. In DNA, the CDR3 is TGTGCCAGCAGCCCCACGGTCGCAACCTACGAGCAGTACTTC.

The chain couples TRBV7-2 to TRBJ2-3; 13 bases line up with TRBD2. The CDR3 length is 16 residues. V trimming: 1 base; J trimming: 9 bases; junction bases outside the gene matches: 7. Per the germline V gene, CDR1 is SGHTA and CDR2 is FQGNSA. The CDR3 DNA is TGTGCCAGCAGCTTAGGAGGACTAGCGGGGGCGAGGACGCAGTATTTT. Amino acid sequence: CASSLGGLAGARTQYF.

CDR3 coding DNA: TGTGCCAGCAGCTTCCTAGCGGTTCTATCGCCCGGCGAGCAGTACTTC. Translated: CASSFLAVLSPGEQYF. The chain has TRBV7-2 and TRBJ2-7; 7 bases align to TRBD2. After removal of 3 bases from V and 6 bases from J, the junction contained 14 bases not matched to a gene. The CDR3 extends over 16 amino acids. Germline V gene data show CDR1 as SGHTA and CDR2 as FQGNSA.

This clone was observed a few times. J is TRBJ1-1 and V is TRBV6-2 or TRBV6-3; TRBD1 might be the D (6 bases). V was pared by 2 bases and J by 3 bases, with 16 bases between. Germline assignment: CDR1 MNHEY and CDR2 SVGEGT. CDR3 size: 16 residues. CDR3 sequence: CASSYGGGHTYTEAFF. Written as DNA, the CDR3 is TGTGCCAGCAGTTACGGAGGGGGGCATACGTACACTGAAGCTTTCTTT.

The rearrangement uses TRBV11-2 and TRBJ2-1; tentatively, D is TRBD1 (5 bases). CDR3 length equals 13 residues. The V and J ends lost 2 bases and 9 bases respectively, with 11 bases between them. Germline-derived CDR1 and CDR2 are SGHAT and FQNNGV. DNA of the CDR3: TGTGCCAGCAGCTTATACTTGACAGCTGAGCAGTTCTTC. Its translation is CASSLYLTAEQFF.

This chain connects TRBV19 to TRBJ1-1; D is possibly TRBD1 (6 bases). Trimming removed 5 bases at V and 0 bases at J, with 10 bases between. The germline CDR1 and CDR2 sequences are LNHDA and SQIVND (reference sequence). The CDR3 runs to 14 residues. The CDR3, as DNA: TGTGCCAGTAGTTTTGGACAGCTGAACACTGAAGCTTTCTTT. Amino acid sequence: CASSFGQLNTEAFF. Looking up the rest from reference TRBV19 and TRBJ1-1 gives the full variable domain: DGGITQSPKYLFRKEGQNVTLSCEQNLNHDAMYWYRQDPGQGLRLIYYSQIVNDFQKGDIAEGYSVSREKKESFPLTVTSAQKNPTAFYLCASSFGQLNTEAFFGQGTRLTVV.

CDR3 loop: CASSEVEVSRGKPLHF. DNA of the CDR3: TGTGCCAGCAGTGAAGTGGAGGTCAGCCGAGGTAAACCCCTCCACTTT. J is TRBJ1-6 and V is TRBV6-1; D is ambiguous. The CDR3 is 16 amino acids. The V gene's germline CDR1 is MNHNS and CDR2 SASEGT. The V gene lost 1 base and the J gene lost 12 bases, with 19 bases spanning the gap.

The chain links TRBV7-2 to TRBJ1-2; the D gene is possibly TRBD1 (5 bases). Germline CDR1 reads SGHTA; CDR2 reads FQGNSA. This CDR3 has 14 amino acids. The V end lost 4 bases, the J end lost 3 bases, and 12 bases lay between the germline ends. The CDR3 coding sequence is TGTGCCAGCAGCTCACTCGGGGGGGACTATGGCTACACCTTC. It is translated as CASSSLGGDYGYTF. Using reference TRBV7-2 and TRBJ1-2 for the parts outside the CDR3, the full variable domain is GAGVSQSPSNKVTEKGKDVELRCDPISGHTALYWYRQSLGQGLEFLIYFQGNSAPDKSGLPSDRFSAERTGGSVSTLTIQRTQQEDSAVYLCASSSLGGDYGYTFGSGTRLTVV.

The chain links TRBV19 to TRBJ1-1; D is ambiguous. The CDR3 length is 13 residues. Germline V gene data show CDR1 as LNHDA and CDR2 as SQIVND (reference sequence). Trimming removed 9 bases at V and 4 bases at J, with 15 bases between. The CDR3 nucleotides are TGTGCCAGCCGGACCGGGGTGGGCACTGAAGCTTTCTTT. Translation gives CASRTGVGTEAFF.

This clone was detected only a few times. The CDR3 DNA sequence: TGTGCCAGCAGCTACCCTGTCCAGGCGCACACTGAAGCTTTCTTT. Amino acids: CASSYPVQAHTEAFF. This rearrangement joins TRBV11-3 to TRBJ1-1; D not resolved. This CDR3 comprises 15 residues. Trimming removed 4 bases at V and 3 bases at J, with 15 bases between. Germline assignment: CDR1 SGHNT and CDR2 YENEEA.

The V and J genes are TRBV10-2 and TRBJ2-5; 16 bases agree with TRBD2. V gave up 6 bases and J gave up 4 bases; unmatched junction bases: 8. Germline-derived CDR1 and CDR2 are WSHSY and SAAADI. The CDR3 extends over 17 amino acids. Here the CDR3 reads CASSSGLAGGMGETQYF. The CDR3 nucleotides read TGCGCCAGCAGCTCGGGACTAGCGGGGGGGATGGGAGAGACCCAGTACTTC.

The V call is TRBV5-1, the J call TRBJ1-5, with D hard to call. Trimming stripped 0 bases from V and 0 bases from J, with 7 bases between. Germline lookup yields CDR1 SGHRS and CDR2 YFSETQ. The CDR3 is 15 amino acids. The CDR3 is CASSLAGDSNQPQHF. The CDR3, as DNA: TGCGCCAGCAGCTTGGCCGGGGATAGCAATCAGCCCCAGCATTTT.

This clone was observed a few times. This rearrangement joins TRBV5-1 to TRBJ1-4; tentative D call: TRBD1 (5 bases). CDR1 is SGHRS and CDR2 is YFSETQ in the germline V gene. V was clipped by 3 bases and J by 8 bases, with 17 bases between them. The CDR3 contains 15 residues. The DNA for the CDR3 is TGCGCCAGCAGCTCCTCGGATGGGGCTGGGGAAAAACTGTTTTTT. Its translation is CASSSSDGAGEKLFF.

The CDR3 sequence: CASSLNGPSNYEQYF. The CDR3 bases are TGTGCCAGCAGTTTAAATGGGCCCTCAAACTACGAGCAGTACTTC. The rearrangement uses TRBV28 and TRBJ2-7; D gene uncertain. CDR1 and CDR2 from the germline V gene are MDHEN and SYDVKM. V gave up 2 bases and J gave up 3 bases, with 14 bases separating them. This CDR3 has 15 residues.

This chain uses TRBV7-3 with TRBJ2-6; D ambiguous. The germline V gene has CDR1 SGHTA and CDR2 FQGTGA. The CDR3 extends over 15 amino acids. V lost 3 bases and J lost 0, with 6 bases in between. The CDR3 region is CASSFPDSGANVLTF. The CDR3 DNA follows: TGTGCCAGCAGCTTCCCAGACTCTGGGGCCAACGTCCTGACTTTC.